The sequence of this T cell receptor (beta chain) was determined in a study of cytomegalovirus exposure and HLA in healthy donors. The PCR contained 60 Vbeta and 13 Jbeta primers. Assay: immunoSEQ multiplex PCR; the TCRdb copy retains only in-frame clones and omits some. In all, the sample yields over 90,000 clones. With 0 bases clipped from V and 8 bases from J, the junction kept 8 bases outside the gene matches. In germline, CDR1 is WNHNN, CDR2 SYGVQD (reference sequence). The CDR3 length is 16 residues. Material: PBMCs. V and J are TRBV10-1 and TRBJ2-1, with 9 nucleotides matching TRBD2. The source is a man between 40 and 49 years old in good health and CMV-seronegative. The CDR3 protein is CASSESSSGGRDEQFF. The CDR3 DNA follows: TGCGCCAGCAGTGAGTCGTCCAGCGGGGGGCGTGATGAGCAGTTCTTC.